The 12 T cell receptor beta chains below come from one sample, sequenced in a study of T cells in Graves' hyperthyroidism and ophthalmopathy (dated by TCRdb to between 2018 and 2021). The library was obtained by multiplex PCR. TCRdb names Illumina HiSeq 2000 as the instrument used. The TCR beta CDR3 regions were amplified from RNA transcripts. For the first round of RT-PCR on the TCR CDR3, the HTBI primer set was used together with the Qiagen OneStep RT-PCR kit. TCRdb reworked the public reads: Q25 trimming with fastp, MiXCR clone assembly, productive beta chains retained. Rows merge per CDR3 protein into single entries with the most common DNA and genes. The sample data list hundreds of thousands of distinct CDR3 sequences, and approximately 17% of these were observed just once. The top ten hold around 58% of the sample. Specimen: blood. The receptors were gathered from a woman aged 55 to 70 with Graves' ophthalmopathy.

Many counts were recorded for this clonotype. The V and J genes are TRBV15 and TRBJ2-2; 10 positions match TRBD2. CDR3 length: 18 amino acids. Trimming cost V 2 bases and J 1 base; bases outside gene matches: 7. The germline V gene has CDR1 LNHNV and CDR2 YYDKDF (reference sequence). This CDR3 reads CATSRPHSGGGNTGELFF. CDR3 sequence (DNA): TGTGCCACCAGCAGACCCCACAGCGGGGGGGGGAACACCGGGGAGCTGTTTTTT.

In its sample, this clonotype was seen many times. In DNA, the CDR3 is TGTGCCAGCAGCCCGGGTGGGCCCTACGAGCAGTACTTC. Amino acids: CASSPGGPYEQYF. This sequence joins TRBV28 and TRBJ2-7; no clear D. The germline CDR1 and CDR2 sequences are MDHEN and SYDVKM. CDR3 size: 13 residues. Trimming cost V 6 bases and J 2 bases, with 11 bases left between them.

V and J are TRBV10-3 and TRBJ2-1, with 7 positions matching TRBD2. Trimming at V came to 4 bases and at J to 8 bases, leaving 8 bases not matched to a gene. This CDR3 is built from 14 residues. The germline CDR1 and CDR2 sequences are ENHRY and SYGVKD. The DNA of the CDR3 is TGTGCCATCAGTGGACTAGCCGCCTCAGATGAGCAGTTCTTC. Its translation: CAISGLAASDEQFF.

The table lists this clonotype with many counts. In DNA, the CDR3 is TGTGCCAGCAGTTTAGGGGAGCTCGGGGAGCAGTTCTTC. It specifies CASSLGELGEQFF. J is TRBJ2-1 and V is TRBV12-3 or TRBV12-4; tentative D call: TRBD2 (5 bases). The V end was cut by 1 base, the J end by 10 bases, with 11 bases between. The CDR3 totals 13 residues.

The sample holds many counts of this clonotype. The V gene is TRBV11-2, the J gene TRBJ1-3, with 9 bases lining up with TRBD1. The CDR3 has 17 residues. The germline CDR1 and CDR2 sequences are SGHAT and FQNNGV. Unmatched junction bases numbered 4, after V lost 1 base and J lost 0 bases. CDR3 DNA: TGTGCCAGCAGCTTAGTTGGACAGGGGTACTCTGGAAACACCATATATTTT. Protein: CASSLVGQGYSGNTIYF.

In regard to this clonotype: A much larger clonotype is one base distant, so this may be a read error. The V gene is TRBV7-2, the J gene TRBJ2-7, with D perhaps TRBD1 or TRBD2 (5 bases each). The CDR3 runs to 15 residues. Germline CDR1 is SGHTA and CDR2 is FQGNSA. The CDR3 DNA sequence: TGTGTCAGCAGCTCAGTAGGGACGTCCACCTACGAGCAGTACTTC. Protein sequence: CVSSSVGTSTYEQYF.

This clonotype was observed at least ten times. CDR3 coding DNA: TGTGCCAGCAGCTTAGGGGGGGCTGGGGCCAACGTCCTGACTTTC. It specifies CASSLGGAGANVLTF. The J gene is TRBJ2-6, the V gene TRBV7-2; D might be TRBD2 (6 bases). Germline CDR1 reads SGHTA; CDR2 reads FQGNSA. V gave up 1 base and J gave up 2 bases, with 6 bases separating them. This CDR3 is built from 15 residues. The complete variable domain, with remaining parts taken from reference TRBV7-2 and TRBJ2-6, reads GAGVSQSPSNKVTEKGKDVELRCDPISGHTALYWYRQSLGQGLEFLIYFQGNSAPDKSGLPSDRFSAERTGGSVSTLTIQRTQQEDSAVYLCASSLGGAGANVLTFGAGSRLTVL.

There are many counts of this clonotype. This chain connects TRBV12-3 or TRBV12-4 to TRBJ1-4; unclear D gene. V was trimmed by 5 bases and J by 8 bases, leaving 15 bases between them. The CDR3 consists of 14 residues. The CDR3 DNA follows: TGTGCCAGCAGTCAAAATCGACCGACCGAAAAACTGTTTTTT. It translates to CASSQNRPTEKLFF.

About this clonotype itself: This may stem from a read error, because a much larger clone lies one nucleotide away. This rearrangement joins TRBV29-1 to TRBJ2-7; D might be TRBD2 (5 bases). Germline CDR1 reads SQVTM; CDR2 reads ANQGSEA. V lost 0 bases to trimming and J lost 2 bases, with 14 bases between them. The length of the CDR3 is 15 residues. The CDR3 region has the DNA TGCAGCGTTGAAGATCTGACGGGGTCGACCTACGAGCAGTACTTC. Translated, it gives CSVEDLTGSTYEQYF.

This clonotype was picked up many times. The genes are TRBV20-1 and TRBJ2-7, with 10 bases that match TRBD2. Germline assignment: CDR1 DFQATT and CDR2 SNEGSKA (reference sequence). This CDR3 is built from 13 residues. After removal of 5 bases from V and 2 bases from J, the junction contained 3 bases not matched to a gene. The CDR3 DNA follows: TGCAGTGCTCCTAGCGGGAGAACCTACGAGCAGTACTTC. Encoded protein: CSAPSGRTYEQYF.

This clonotype was detected a few times. The chain is built from TRBV6-1 and TRBJ2-1; the D gene is possibly TRBD2 (7 bases). Looked up from germline, CDR1 is MNHNS and CDR2 is SASEGT. V dropped 5 bases and J dropped 8 bases, with 19 bases sitting between them. The CDR3 has 15 amino acids. The chain's CDR3 is CASSCDGGARDEQFF. The CDR3 region has the DNA TGTGCCAGCAGTTGCGATGGGGGGGCGCGGGATGAGCAGTTCTTC.

The rearrangement uses TRBV15 and TRBJ2-5; D gene ambiguous. V was cut by 0 bases and J by 5 bases, with 7 bases left in between. Germline V gene data show CDR1 as LNHNV and CDR2 as YYDKDF (reference sequence). There are 13 residues in the CDR3. The CDR3 bases are TGTGCCACCAGCAGAGACAGACATGAGACCCAGTACTTC. Protein product: CATSRDRHETQYF.